This T cell receptor beta chain is drawn from a study of T cell repertoires in cytomegalovirus infection. Trimming shortened V by 2 bases and J by 1 base, and 11 bases separated the two germline ends. CDR3 size: 15 residues. CDR1 is MGHRA and CDR2 is YSYEKL in the germline V gene. Each CDR3 protein gets one entry after TCRdb re-called the reads with MiXCR. The sample has hundreds of thousands of distinct CDR3 sequences, around a third seen once; the top ten hold 15% to 20%. This clonotype occurred a few times. Its target is unknown. Sequenced material: cultured PBMCs, taken from culture after CMV antigen stimulation. This chain links TRBV4-1 with TRBJ1-1, with a weak D call TRBD1 (6 bases). The receptor's source is a human donor in good health (CMV status not recorded). Some clones in this sample may be carry-over from other donors' samples. In DNA form, the CDR3 reads TGCGCCAGCAGCCAACGAACAGGGCGGAACACTGAAGCTTTCTTT. Residues: CASSQRTGRNTEAFF.